This TCR beta chain originates from a study of Graves' ophthalmopathy and Graves' hyperthyroidism. This clonotype has a count of ten or more. No antigen is known for it. Study results and caveats: Thyroid clonotypes that were expanded above 0.001 frequency mostly also appeared in blood. Ophthalmopathy and stable hyperthyroidism were discriminated by a 13-signature model, with about 91% sensitivity and under 84% specificity.

Germline loops: CDR1 SGDLS, CDR2 YYNGEE. Losses at the gene ends were 3 bases for V and 5 bases for J; bases not matched to a gene: 9. The CDR3 consists of 15 residues. Amplifying from RNA transcripts, the study obtained TCR beta CDR3 regions. HTBI primers served in a first-round RT-PCR, which a second-round multiplex PCR followed. MiXCR, run by TCRdb on the multiplex PCR reads, gives a single entry per CDR3 protein. The sample consists of about 700,000 distinct CDR3 sequences, 40% of them appearing once. Sequencing was performed on peripheral blood. The V and J genes are TRBV9 and TRBJ2-7, with 9 bases that match TRBD1. This TCR came from an adult man with Graves' ophthalmopathy. The CDR3 sequence is CASSATGTGSHEQYF. The CDR3 DNA reads TGTGCCAGCAGCGCGACCGGGACAGGGTCACACGAGCAGTACTTC.